A single sample is the source of the 14 T cell receptor beta chains below, sequenced in a study of T cell responses to AZD1222 COVID-19 vaccine (dated by TCRdb to the early 2020s). The library was made by the immunoSEQ multiplex PCR assay. TCRdb took over this immuneACCESS table, retaining in-frame rearrangements with V and J assigned. Such tables are incomplete; in checked studies, under half of the missing clones stem from an unresolved V gene, and the remainder is unexplained. The sample has 130,000 to 150,000 clones on record, around 90% of them singletons. The top ten constitute around 1.7% of the sample. The sample's time point label is to be understood as: baseline before first vaccination. The source material was peripheral blood, sampled on day 0 of AZD1222 vaccination. The receptors were gathered from an adult in good health.

The chain carries TRBV4-2 and TRBJ2-7, with D unresolved. This CDR3 comprises 15 residues. Germline V gene data show CDR1 as LGHNA and CDR2 as YNFKEQ. Trimming took 4 bases from V and 1 from J, leaving 14 bases between them. The CDR3 region is CASSLGNPKSYEQYF. The CDR3, as DNA: TGTGCCAGCAGCCTCGGCAACCCGAAATCCTACGAGCAGTACTTC.

The rearrangement links TRBV6-2 or TRBV6-3 to TRBJ1-1; D gene ambiguous. The CDR3 runs to 13 residues. The ends were cut back, 4 bases at V and 1 base at J, with 7 bases in the middle. Germline V gene sequence: CDR1 MNHEY, CDR2 SVGEGT. CDR3 in DNA: TGTGCCAGCAGTTCAACAGAGAACACTGAAGCTTTCTTT. This sequence encodes CASSSTENTEAFF.

CDR3 DNA: TGTGCCAGCAGCGTACCCCCCCAGGGGGAGCAGTACTTC. Protein: CASSVPPQGEQYF. The chain recombines TRBV9 with TRBJ2-7; D perhaps matches TRBD1 (6 bases). Germline V gene sequence: CDR1 SGDLS, CDR2 YYNGEE. V was clipped by 1 base and J by 7 bases, with 12 bases between them. The CDR3 contains 13 residues.

The V and J genes are TRBV30 and TRBJ2-2, with 10 bases fitting TRBD1. J gave up 6 bases and V 2 bases, and 6 bases lay outside the gene matches. This CDR3 is built from 15 residues. From germline, CDR1 is GTSNPN and CDR2 SVGIG (reference sequence). The CDR3 is CAWSRDRGIAGELFF. CDR3 sequence (DNA): TGTGCCTGGAGTAGGGACAGGGGCATTGCCGGGGAGCTGTTTTTT. Looking up the rest from reference TRBV30 and TRBJ2-2 gives the full variable domain: SQTIHQWPATLVQPVGSPLSLECTVEGTSNPNLYWYRQAAGRGLQLLFYSVGIGQISSEVPQNLSASRPQDRQFILSSKKLLLSDSGFYLCAWSRDRGIAGELFFGEGSRLTVL.

The chain has TRBV28 and TRBJ2-1; D might be TRBD1 or TRBD2, each matching 5 bases. There are 15 residues in the CDR3. CDR1 MDHEN and CDR2 SYDVKM come from the germline V gene. Deletions cut 7 bases from V and 4 bases from J, with 17 bases between. For the CDR3, the DNA is TGTGCCAGCAAAGTTCCAGGGAGTACTTACAATGAGCAGTTCTTC. Its translation is CASKVPGSTYNEQFF.

The chain couples TRBV19 to TRBJ1-5, with D unclear. The CDR3 spans 13 residues. Germline CDR1 is LNHDA and CDR2 is SQIVND (reference sequence). With 6 bases removed from V and 7 bases from J, the gap between germline ends came to 13 bases. CDR3 DNA: TGTGCCAGTAGGCCCCTCAGTTTCCAGCCCCAGCATTTT. Translated: CASRPLSFQPQHF.

The gene calls are TRBV6-6 and TRBJ2-4, with TRBD2 matching over 10 bases. Germline CDR1 and CDR2: MNHNY and SVGAGI (reference sequence). CDR3 length: 17 residues. The trim removed 5 bases at V and 3 bases at J, leaving 10 bases unmatched. CDR3 nucleotide sequence: TGTGCCAGCAGTCTAACCAGACTAGCGGGTTTCAAAAACATTCAGTACTTC. Translating gives CASSLTRLAGFKNIQYF.

J is TRBJ1-4 and V is TRBV5-5; D might be TRBD1 (5 bases). Trimming took 0 bases from V and 3 from J, leaving 12 bases between them. The germline CDR1 and CDR2 sequences are SGHKS and YYEKEE (reference sequence). The CDR3 runs to 16 residues. CDR3 region: CASSLAGGAANEKLFF. The CDR3 coding sequence is TGTGCCAGCAGCTTGGCAGGAGGGGCAGCTAATGAAAAACTGTTTTTT.

This chain links TRBV3-1 (or the pseudogene TRBV3-2) with TRBJ2-7; 14 bases fit TRBD2. This CDR3 has 23 amino acids. Trimming removed 11 bases from V and 1 base from J; junction bases left unmatched: 31. Germline lookup yields CDR1 LGHDT and CDR2 YNNKEL (reference sequence). The DNA of the CDR3 is TGTGCCCGACTAAAATGGCCGGGGACGATGCTTTGGACTAGCGGGGGGATTTCCTACGAGCAGTACTTC. This encodes CARLKWPGTMLWTSGGISYEQYF.

This clone has a single count. V gene TRBV30 combines with J gene TRBJ1-5; D is uncertain. V shed 5 bases and J shed 2 bases, with 10 bases lying between them. Per the germline V gene, CDR1 is GTSNPN and CDR2 is SVGIG (reference sequence). This CDR3 spans 13 amino acids. The CDR3 coding sequence is TGTGCCTGGGCCGCCGATGGCAATCAGCCCCAGCATTTT. It encodes CAWAADGNQPQHF.

The V gene is TRBV10-3, the J gene TRBJ1-1; 9 nucleotides agree with TRBD1. The CDR3 is made up of 15 amino acids. V trimming: 4 bases; J trimming: 1 base; junction bases outside the gene matches: 4. The germline V gene has CDR1 ENHRY and CDR2 SYGVKD. Here the CDR3 DNA reads TGTGCCATCAGTGGGAAGGGACAGGGGAACACTGAAGCTTTCTTT. Translated, it gives CAISGKGQGNTEAFF.

This clone was detected only once. The chain is built from TRBV10-3 and TRBJ1-2; TRBD1 is a possible D gene (6 bases). Germline CDR1 reads ENHRY; CDR2 reads SYGVKD. Between the trimmed V and J ends, which lost 2 bases and 7 bases, there was a span of 11 bases. This CDR3 contains 13 residues. This CDR3 reads CAISEDRWSGYTF. DNA of the CDR3: TGTGCCATCAGTGAGGACAGGTGGAGTGGCTACACCTTC.

This chain joins TRBV5-4 and TRBJ2-3; D gene uncertain. This CDR3 spans 12 amino acids. The V end was cut by 3 bases, the J end by 2 bases, with 4 bases between. Per germline, CDR1 SGHNT and CDR2 YYREEE (reference sequence). The DNA of the CDR3 is TGTGCCAGCAGCTACGACACAGATACGCAGTATTTT. This encodes CASSYDTDTQYF.

The chain uses TRBV29-1 and TRBJ1-2, with a possible D match to TRBD1 (6 bases). The CDR3 has 11 residues. The V and J ends lost 1 base and 7 bases respectively, with 7 bases between them. Per the germline V gene, CDR1 is SQVTM and CDR2 is ANQGSEA. The CDR3 here is CSVEVGAGYTF. The CDR3 DNA reads as TGCAGCGTTGAAGTGGGGGCTGGCTACACCTTC.